The 32 T cell receptor beta chains below come from one sample, sequenced in a study of T cell responses to AZD1222 COVID-19 vaccine. Sequenced by immunoSEQ multiplex PCR; TCRdb stores in-frame clones only, minus some. The sample yields around 130,000 clones, over 75% seen once. The specimen was peripheral blood, collected 28 days after the second dose of the MenACWY control vaccine. The source of these receptors is an adult who received the MenACWY meningococcal vaccine as a control.

The V and J genes are TRBV2 and TRBJ1-2; D unresolved. Trimming shortened V by 0 bases and J by 8 bases, and 7 bases separated the two germline ends. The germline CDR1 and CDR2 sequences are SNHLY and FYNNEI. The CDR3 contains 12 residues. The CDR3 DNA reads TGTGCCAGCAGTGAAGCGGGGATGGGCTACACCTTC. Protein: CASSEAGMGYTF.

This rearrangement joins TRBV11-2 to TRBJ2-7; possibly TRBD1 for D (5 bases). Germline CDR1 is SGHAT and CDR2 is FQNNGV. The CDR3 consists of 12 residues. V was trimmed by 2 bases and J by 4 bases, leaving 6 bases between them. The CDR3 spells CASSLQGYEQYF. CDR3 DNA: TGTGCCAGCAGCTTACAGGGTTACGAGCAGTACTTC.

Here the CDR3 reads CASRSSGTGENIQYF. The CDR3, as DNA: TGTGCCAGCAGAAGTTCCGGGACAGGAGAAAACATTCAGTACTTC. The genes are TRBV28 and TRBJ2-4, with 8 bases matching TRBD1. Germline CDR1 MDHEN, CDR2 SYDVKM. With V trimmed by 6 bases and J by 5 bases, 9 bases remained unmatched. The CDR3 runs to 15 residues.

CDR3 region: CASSPWLGPQYF. The CDR3 nucleotides are TGCGCCAGCAGCCCGTGGTTGGGTCCGCAGTATTTT. This sequence joins TRBV4-1 and TRBJ2-3; D gene unclear. Per the germline V gene, CDR1 is MGHRA and CDR2 is YSYEKL. V was shortened by 4 bases and J by 10 bases, with 12 bases between the two germline ends. CDR3 length equals 12 residues.

The V call is TRBV5-1, the J call TRBJ2-5; D is perhaps TRBD2 (5 bases). CDR1 is SGHRS and CDR2 is YFSETQ in the germline V gene. Trimming took 0 bases from V and 5 from J, leaving 11 bases between them. The CDR3 length is 14 residues. In DNA form, the CDR3 reads TGCGCCAGCAGCTTGGTTCCGGGGTGGGAGACCCAGTACTTC. Amino acid sequence: CASSLVPGWETQYF.

The rearrangement joins TRBV2 to TRBJ1-5; D is perhaps TRBD1 (5 bases). V lost 7 bases, J lost 7 bases, and 14 bases lay in between. CDR1 SNHLY and CDR2 FYNNEI come from the germline V gene. The CDR3 has 13 amino acids. CDR3 protein: CASTGLIAQPQHF. The CDR3 nucleotides read TGTGCCAGCACAGGGTTAATAGCACAGCCCCAGCATTTT.

V is TRBV3-1 (or the pseudogene TRBV3-2) and J is TRBJ1-4; D is possibly TRBD1 (6 bases). Germline V CDR1 and CDR2: LGHDT, YNNKEL (reference sequence). Trimming stripped 1 base from V and 4 bases from J, with 13 bases between. There are 16 residues in the CDR3. Written as DNA, the CDR3 is TGTGCCAGCAGCCAAGGAGGGGGACCGATTAATGAAAAACTGTTTTTT. This codes for CASSQGGGPINEKLFF.

The V call is TRBV6-2 or TRBV6-3, the J call TRBJ1-1; 9 bases are a match to TRBD1. The CDR3 has 15 amino acids. Trimming removed 5 bases from V and 4 bases from J; junction bases left unmatched: 8. From germline, CDR1 is MNHEY and CDR2 SVGEGT. The CDR3 DNA reads TGTGCCAGCAGTAGGACAGGGGCCTGGGGCACTGAAGCTTTCTTT. Residues: CASSRTGAWGTEAFF.

The chain is built from TRBV18 and TRBJ1-6; tentatively, D is TRBD1 (5 bases). Germline V gives CDR1 KGHSH, CDR2 LQKENI. Trimming cost V 4 bases and J 0 bases, with 16 bases left between them. This CDR3 is 18 amino acids long. The CDR3 is CASSQRGAQSSYNSPLHF. The CDR3 nucleotides are TGTGCCAGCTCACAGAGGGGAGCCCAAAGCTCCTATAATTCACCCCTCCACTTT.

The chain has TRBV5-1 and TRBJ2-5; 9 bases are a match to TRBD1. J was trimmed by 3 bases and V by 0 bases; bases with no gene match: 0. The CDR3 spans 14 residues. Per the germline V gene, CDR1 is SGHRS and CDR2 is YFSETQ. CDR3 nucleotide sequence: TGCGCCAGCAGCTTGGGGACAGGGGAAGAGACCCAGTACTTC. Its translation: CASSLGTGEETQYF.

The rearrangement joins TRBV6-2 or TRBV6-3 to TRBJ2-2, with TRBD2 identical over 11 bases. Germline V gene data show CDR1 as MNHEY and CDR2 as SVGEGT. CDR3 size: 15 residues. V was clipped by 5 bases and J by 3 bases; unmatched bases: 2. The CDR3 region has the DNA TGTGCCAGCAGTCATAGCGGGGGGGACACCGGGGAGCTGTTTTTT. Protein: CASSHSGGDTGELFF.

The chain has TRBV12-3 or TRBV12-4 and TRBJ1-1, with D unresolved. The V end was cut by 6 bases, the J end by 6 bases, with 14 bases between. This CDR3 is built from 13 residues. The CDR3, as DNA: TGTGCCAGCAGCGTGACAAGGGAAGCTGAAGCTTTCTTT. This encodes CASSVTREAEAFF.

The chain couples TRBV19 to TRBJ1-5, with 8 nucleotides matching TRBD1. The CDR3 has 15 residues. Germline values: CDR1 LNHDA, CDR2 SQIVND (reference sequence). The junction had 7 bases not matched to a gene; V was cut back by 3 bases and J by 6 bases. CDR3 sequence: CASSIGAGGGQPQHF. The CDR3 DNA sequence: TGTGCCAGTAGTATTGGGGCAGGGGGCGGTCAGCCCCAGCATTTT.

The chain carries TRBV6-2 or TRBV6-3 and TRBJ1-5; D remains unclear. V was clipped by 5 bases and J by 1 base, with 6 bases between them. The CDR3 consists of 13 residues. The germline V gene has CDR1 MNHEY and CDR2 SVGEGT. The CDR3: CASSGGSNQPQHF. In DNA, the CDR3 is TGTGCCAGCAGTGGAGGGAGCAATCAGCCCCAGCATTTT.

The chain links TRBV15 to TRBJ1-2; no firm D call. The CDR3 loop spans 13 amino acids. V was trimmed by 5 bases and J by 4 bases, leaving 11 bases between them. From germline, CDR1 is LNHNV and CDR2 YYDKDF (reference sequence). CDR3: CATSAGRLYGYTF. The CDR3 DNA is TGTGCCACCAGCGCCGGACGGCTCTATGGCTACACCTTC.

The rearrangement uses TRBV15 and TRBJ2-1; TRBD2 agrees at 7 bases. The J segment lost 3 bases and the V segment lost 5 bases, leaving 13 bases of the junction unmatched. From germline, CDR1 is LNHNV and CDR2 YYDKDF (reference sequence). The CDR3 sequence is 17 residues long. CDR3 sequence: CATSSRGLRGNYNEQFF. In nucleotides, the CDR3 is TGTGCCACCAGCTCCCGGGGGTTGCGGGGGAACTACAATGAGCAGTTCTTC.

The chain links TRBV3-1 (or the pseudogene TRBV3-2) to TRBJ2-7; no firm D call. Between the trimmed V and J ends, which lost 1 base and 7 bases, there was a span of 5 bases. This CDR3 region has 11 residues. CDR1 and CDR2 (germline): LGHDT, YNNKEL (reference sequence). CDR3 amino acids: CASSQAEEQYF. Here the CDR3 DNA reads TGTGCCAGCAGCCAAGCGGAAGAGCAGTACTTC.

This chain uses TRBV6-6 with TRBJ2-1; tentative D call: TRBD2 (5 bases). Germline values: CDR1 MNHNY, CDR2 SVGAGI (reference sequence). The CDR3 length is 15 residues. V lost 10 bases and J 7 bases, leaving 23 bases between the germline ends. The CDR3 coding sequence is TGTGCCACTAAACACAGCGGTTCCTACTTGAATGAGCAGTTCTTC. Its protein is CATKHSGSYLNEQFF.

The chain combines TRBV19 with TRBJ2-5, with 7 bases matching TRBD1. CDR1 and CDR2 (germline): LNHDA, SQIVND (reference sequence). The V gene end was trimmed by 10 bases and the J gene end by 7 bases; junction bases not matched to a gene: 9. The CDR3 totals 12 residues. CDR3 protein: CATQETGATQYF. For the CDR3, the DNA is TGTGCCACCCAGGAAACAGGGGCGACCCAGTACTTC.

The V and J genes are TRBV4-2 and TRBJ2-5, with a weak D call TRBD2 (5 bases). The germline CDR1 and CDR2 sequences are LGHNA and YNFKEQ. This CDR3 is built from 15 residues. Trimming cost V 1 base and J 1 base, with 10 bases left between them. As DNA, the CDR3 is TGTGCCAGCAGCCAAGCGAGGGCAGTCCAAGAGACCCAGTACTTC. This codes for CASSQARAVQETQYF.

The chain combines TRBV3-1 (or the pseudogene TRBV3-2) with TRBJ2-3; weak D call: TRBD1 (5 bases). The CDR3 contains 13 residues. The germline CDR1 and CDR2 sequences are LGHDT and YNNKEL (reference sequence). V gave up 4 bases and J gave up 3 bases, with 8 bases separating them. The CDR3 loop reads CASSRRQTDTQYF. CDR3 coding DNA: TGTGCCAGCAGCCGCCGACAGACAGATACGCAGTATTTT.

The J gene is TRBJ1-4, the V gene TRBV5-6; 8 nucleotides agree with TRBD1. V lost 3 bases and J lost 4; bases outside the gene matches: 5. The germline V gene encodes CDR1 SGHDT and CDR2 YYEEEE. The CDR3 length is 15 residues. The CDR3 reads CASSSQGAFNEKLFF. DNA for the CDR3: TGTGCCAGCAGCTCCCAGGGGGCTTTTAATGAAAAACTGTTTTTT.

The rearrangement joins TRBV28 to TRBJ2-2, with TRBD1 matching over 8 bases. The J segment lost 3 bases and the V segment lost 5 bases, leaving 11 bases of the junction unmatched. The CDR3 is 17 residues long. Per germline, CDR1 MDHEN and CDR2 SYDVKM. The CDR3 DNA reads as TGTGCCAGCAGTAGCCACCACTCGGACAGGGACACCGGGGAGCTGTTTTTT. Amino acid sequence: CASSSHHSDRDTGELFF.

The chain has TRBV29-1 and TRBJ2-4; 12 bases line up with TRBD1. J was trimmed by 0 bases and V by 1 base; bases with no gene match: 10. CDR1 and CDR2 from the germline V gene are SQVTM and ANQGSEA. The CDR3 runs to 19 residues. CDR3: CSVEVSGQGAPRAKNIQYF. The CDR3 DNA is TGCAGCGTTGAAGTTTCGGGACAGGGGGCCCCCAGAGCCAAAAACATTCAGTACTTC.

J is TRBJ2-5 and V is TRBV19; D gene uncertain. The CDR3 consists of 12 residues. Trimming cost V 6 bases and J 7 bases, with 12 bases left between them. Germline V gene lookup returns CDR1 LNHDA and CDR2 SQIVND (reference sequence). CDR3 nucleotide sequence: TGTGCCAGTAGCTCCACTCGGCGGACCCAGTACTTC. This encodes CASSSTRRTQYF.

This chain uses TRBV11-2 with TRBJ2-2, with a weak D call TRBD2 (6 bases). Germline lookup yields CDR1 SGHAT and CDR2 FQNNGV. V was clipped by 0 bases and J by 0 bases, with 11 bases between them. The CDR3 runs to 17 residues. CDR3 nucleotides: TGTGCCAGCAGCTTAGATCTGCCGGGAGCGAACACCGGGGAGCTGTTTTTT. Protein product: CASSLDLPGANTGELFF.

The genes are TRBV13 and TRBJ1-1; no clear D gene. Germline V gene sequence: CDR1 PRHDT, CDR2 FYEKMQ (reference sequence). Trimming removed 5 bases from V and 10 bases from J, with 17 bases in between. The CDR3 loop spans 13 amino acids. The CDR3 bases are TGTGCCAGCAGCGGACCAGGAGACCTTGGAGCTTTCTTT. Translating it yields CASSGPGDLGAFF.

This chain's CDR3 is CATSSRLAGAYEQYV. Written as DNA, the CDR3 is TGTGCCACCAGCAGCCGACTAGCGGGTGCCTACGAGCAGTACGTC. The chain carries TRBV15 and TRBJ2-7, with 10 bases that match TRBD2. The CDR3 is 15 residues long. Germline CDR1 reads LNHNV; CDR2 reads YYDKDF (reference sequence). Germline trimming cut 3 bases from V and 2 bases from J; bases unmatched to any gene: 4.

J is TRBJ2-5 and V is TRBV9, with a tentative D call TRBD2 (6 bases). V was cut by 4 bases and J by 0 bases, with 16 bases left in between. Per germline, CDR1 SGDLS and CDR2 YYNGEE. The CDR3 has 16 amino acids. The CDR3 DNA reads TGTGCCAGCAGCCTAGGTGGCGGGGCACACCAAGAGACCCAGTACTTC. Residues: CASSLGGGAHQETQYF.

A single count supports this clone. This chain links TRBV6-5 with TRBJ1-1; D is unresolved. Germline V lookup: CDR1 MNHEY, CDR2 SVGAGI. The CDR3 loop spans 15 amino acids. V lost 10 bases to trimming and J lost 1 base, with 19 bases between them. The CDR3 region has the DNA TGTGCCATCCGAGCCCAGGTGGAGAGGAACACTGAAGCTTTCTTT. It specifies CAIRAQVERNTEAFF.

V gene TRBV6-1 combines with J gene TRBJ1-5; D possibly corresponds to TRBD1 (5 bases). The V gene lost 3 bases and the J gene lost 5 bases, with 11 bases spanning the gap. This CDR3 has 14 amino acids. Germline CDR1 MNHNS, CDR2 SASEGT. The CDR3 nucleotides are TGTGCCAGCAGTGAGAGTAGGGGCGATCAGCCCCAGCATTTT. It yields the protein CASSESRGDQPQHF.

The CDR3 DNA reads as TGTGCCAGTAGTAACGCGGGGAGCTCCTACAATGAGCAGTTCTTC. Encoded protein: CASSNAGSSYNEQFF. The chain recombines TRBV19 with TRBJ2-1; D may be TRBD2 (6 bases). Germline V gene sequence: CDR1 LNHDA, CDR2 SQIVND (reference sequence). Trimming left V 4 bases short and J 0 bases short, with 10 bases between. The length of the CDR3 is 15 residues.